The 23 T cell receptor beta chains in this list originate from one sample, sequenced in a study of early T cells in non-severe SARS-CoV-2 infection. Each CDR3 protein is one row after TCRdb ran MiXCR on the 5' RACE reads. The sample records fewer than 35,000 distinct CDR3 sequences, approximately 9.2% being singletons. Sequencing input: whole blood. The receptors come from an adult who was a healthcare worker with PCR-confirmed SARS-CoV-2 infection or an uninfected control (not recorded which).

This clonotype was recorded once. The chain employs TRBV6-2 or TRBV6-3 and TRBJ2-5; 11 nucleotides align to TRBD2. The V segment lost 2 bases and the J segment 2 bases; nucleotides outside the gene matches: 10. CDR3 size: 18 residues. Germline V gene sequence: CDR1 MNHEY, CDR2 SVGEGT. The DNA of the CDR3 is TGTGCCAGCAGTTACCCGGGACTAGCGGTTCACCTACAAGAGACCCAGTACTTC. Protein product: CASSYPGLAVHLQETQYF.

The chain recombines TRBV7-2 with TRBJ2-3; 10 bases align to TRBD2. The germline CDR1 and CDR2 sequences are SGHTA and FQGNSA. The V segment lost 1 base and the J segment 1 base; nucleotides outside the gene matches: 14. This CDR3 comprises 20 residues. The CDR3 region is CASSLGRTSGYYGRTDTQYF. The CDR3 nucleotides read TGTGCCAGCAGCTTAGGACGGACTAGCGGATACTATGGACGCACAGATACGCAGTATTTT.

This clonotype was counted ten times or more. This CDR3 is CASSPPDRVTGELFF. CDR3 coding DNA: TGTGCCAGCTCACCCCCGGACAGGGTCACCGGGGAGCTGTTTTTT. The chain links TRBV18 to TRBJ2-2; 8 nucleotides agree with TRBD1. Germline V gives CDR1 KGHSH, CDR2 LQKENI. The CDR3 consists of 15 residues. V lost 3 bases, J lost 4 bases, and 4 bases stayed unmatched.

This clonotype was picked up a small number of times. This chain joins TRBV29-1 and TRBJ1-1; 7 nucleotides line up with TRBD1. The germline V gene has CDR1 SQVTM and CDR2 ANQGSEA. Trimming removed 5 bases from V and 6 bases from J; junction bases left unmatched: 12. This CDR3 is built from 14 residues. This CDR3 reads CSVPQGLGGPEAFF. CDR3 nucleotides: TGCAGCGTTCCACAGGGGTTGGGGGGACCTGAAGCTTTCTTT.

As concerns this clonotype: A single base separates this from a much larger clone, so it may be a read error. The V and J genes are TRBV20-1 and TRBJ2-7; TRBD2 is a possible D gene (5 bases). Germline loops: CDR1 DFQATT, CDR2 SNEGSKA (reference sequence). This CDR3 is 16 amino acids long. CDR3 nucleotide sequence: TGCGGTGCTGAAGAACGTCGAGGGCCGATTGGGTACGAGCAGTACTTC. This translates into CGAEERRGPIGYEQYF.

This clonotype showed up just once. This may stem from a read error, because a much larger clone lies one nucleotide away. The gene calls are TRBV30 and TRBJ2-2; TRBD2 might be the D (5 bases). The germline gives CDR1 GTSNPN, CDR2 SVGIG (reference sequence). Trimming removed 5 bases from V and 6 bases from J, with 13 bases in between. CDR3 length: 13 amino acids. The CDR3 region has the DNA TGTGCCTGGTCGAGGGTTACGTCCGGGGAGCTGTTTTTT. Protein product: CAWSRVTSGELFF.

The chain has TRBV30 and TRBJ2-1; 10 positions match TRBD2. CDR1 and CDR2 (germline): GTSNPN, SVGIG (reference sequence). The CDR3 has 15 amino acids. The V gene end was trimmed by 3 bases and the J gene end by 9 bases; junction bases not matched to a gene: 11. CDR3 bases: TGTGCCTGGAGACCGTGGCCTAGCGGGGGTACTGAGCAGTTCTTC. Amino acids: CAWRPWPSGGTEQFF.

This clonotype was seen more than once but under ten times. This chain links TRBV7-9 with TRBJ2-2; D is perhaps TRBD2 (7 bases). This CDR3 is built from 16 residues. Trimming shortened V by 5 bases and J by 2 bases, and 15 bases separated the two germline ends. CDR1 is SEHNR, CDR2 FQNEAQ, per germline (reference sequence). Here the CDR3 DNA reads TGTGCCAGCAGCGCTTCGGGGGGCGCAAACACCGGGGAGCTGTTTTTT. It is translated as CASSASGGANTGELFF. Full variable domain (outside the CDR3, taken from reference TRBV7-9 and TRBJ2-2): DTGVSQNPRHKITKRGQNVTFRCDPISEHNRLYWYRQTLGQGPEFLTYFQNEAQLEKSRLLSDRFSAERPKGSFSTLEIQRTEQGDSAMYLCASSASGGANTGELFFGEGSRLTVL.

This clonotype was observed many times. This chain joins TRBV7-3 and TRBJ1-2; D uncertain. V lost 3 bases and J lost 7, with 15 bases in between. This CDR3 region has 14 residues. In germline, CDR1 is SGHTA, CDR2 FQGTGA. The DNA of the CDR3 is TGTGCCAGCAGCTTTGTGGCAGGCTCCAGTGGCTACACCTTC. Its protein product is CASSFVAGSSGYTF.

This clonotype was seen many times. The J gene is TRBJ1-2, the V gene TRBV18, with a tentative D call TRBD1 (5 bases). Germline-derived CDR1 and CDR2 are KGHSH and LQKENI. The V and J ends lost 11 bases and 2 bases respectively, with 18 bases between them. The CDR3 has 14 residues. Here the CDR3 reads CAARGDSLNYGYTF. CDR3 bases: TGTGCCGCACGGGGCGACAGCTTAAACTATGGCTACACCTTC.

This clonotype showed up many times. The chain links TRBV12-3 or TRBV12-4 to TRBJ2-1, with D unclear. The V end lost 7 bases, the J end lost 10 bases, and 14 bases lay between the germline ends. The CDR3 covers 12 residues. CDR3 in amino acids: CASKLETREQFF. The CDR3 region has the DNA TGTGCCAGCAAACTGGAAACGAGGGAGCAGTTCTTC.

Comment on this clonotype: A much larger clone differs by one base, so this may be a read error. V is TRBV4-3 and J is TRBJ1-3; a weak D match, TRBD1 (5 bases). The CDR3 loop spans 15 amino acids. Germline CDR1 reads LGHNA; CDR2 reads YSLEER. As DNA, the CDR3 is TGCACCAGCAGCCACACGAGGGGATCCGGAAACACCATATATTTT. Its protein is CTSSHTRGSGNTIYF.

This clonotype was seen at least ten times. This rearrangement joins TRBV12-3 or TRBV12-4 to TRBJ2-5, with a weak D call TRBD1 (5 bases). The germline V and J ends were trimmed by 4 bases and 1 base, with 7 bases remaining between them. This CDR3 region has 13 residues. The CDR3 DNA is TGTGCCAGCAGTTGGGGCGCCCAAGAGACCCAGTACTTC. Translation gives CASSWGAQETQYF.

This clonotype was observed at least ten times. The V and J genes are TRBV28 and TRBJ1-6, with 11 bases identical to TRBD1. Trimming at V came to 3 bases and at J to 7 bases, leaving 5 bases not matched to a gene. Germline assignment: CDR1 MDHEN and CDR2 SYDVKM. The CDR3 contains 16 residues. CDR3 protein: CASSLRTGGGNSPLHF. As DNA, the CDR3 is TGTGCCAGCAGTTTGCGGACAGGGGGCGGAAATTCACCCCTCCACTTT. The full variable domain, in which reference TRBV28 and TRBJ1-6 provide the parts outside the CDR3, is DVKVTQSSRYLVKRTGEKVFLECVQDMDHENMFWYRQDPGLGLRLIYFSYDVKMKEKGDIPEGYSVSREKKERFSLILESASTNQTSMYLCASSLRTGGGNSPLHFGNGTRLTVT.

This clonotype occurred many times. The CDR3 here is CSATAGASYEQYF. CDR3 nucleotide sequence: TGCAGTGCTACGGCAGGGGCTTCGTACGAGCAGTACTTC. The chain links TRBV20-1 to TRBJ2-7, with a weak D call TRBD1 (6 bases). The CDR3 has 13 residues. Germline CDR1 reads DFQATT; CDR2 reads SNEGSKA (reference sequence). Trimming stripped 4 bases from V and 4 bases from J, with 14 bases between.

This clonotype has ten or more counts. The chain has TRBV4-3 and TRBJ2-5; D tentatively reads TRBD1 or TRBD2 (6 bases each). V gave up 7 bases and J gave up 5 bases, with 20 bases separating them. Germline CDR1 and CDR2: LGHNA and YSLEER. The CDR3 runs to 15 residues. The CDR3 sequence: CASNPELGGEETQYF. CDR3 nucleotides: TGCGCCAGCAACCCGGAATTGGGGGGCGAGGAGACCCAGTACTTC.

This clonotype came up many times. The chain couples TRBV20-1 to TRBJ2-5; 8 bases align to TRBD1. With 6 bases clipped from V and 5 bases from J, the junction kept 5 bases outside the gene matches. The CDR3 is 12 amino acids. Germline V lookup: CDR1 DFQATT, CDR2 SNEGSKA (reference sequence). The CDR3 is CSAEDRVETQYF. In nucleotides, the CDR3 is TGCAGTGCGGAGGACAGGGTGGAGACCCAGTACTTC.

This clonotype was counted ten times or more. The chain employs TRBV5-1 and TRBJ1-1; D call uncertain. Germline V CDR1 and CDR2: SGHRS, YFSETQ. This CDR3 has 11 amino acids. Trimming removed 2 bases from V and 2 bases from J, with 1 base in between. The CDR3 DNA reads TGCGCCAGCAGCTTAAACACTGAAGCTTTCTTT. As protein: CASSLNTEAFF. Using reference TRBV5-1 and TRBJ1-1 for the parts outside the CDR3, the full variable domain is KAGVTQTPRYLIKTRGQQVTLSCSPISGHRSVSWYQQTPGQGLQFLFEYFSETQRNKGNFPGRFSGRQFSNSRSEMNVSTLELGDSALYLCASSLNTEAFFGQGTRLTVV.

In its sample, this clonotype was seen a few times. The rearrangement links TRBV7-9 to TRBJ2-1; D call uncertain. CDR1 and CDR2 (germline): SEHNR, FQNEAQ (reference sequence). The V gene lost 5 bases and the J gene lost 3 bases, with 17 bases spanning the gap. The CDR3 length is 16 residues. The DNA of the CDR3 is TGTGCCAGCAGCACCAACGATAAAAGCTTCTACAATGAGCAGTTCTTC. Translation: CASSTNDKSFYNEQFF.

This clonotype was seen ten or more times. This chain uses TRBV4-3 with TRBJ2-1; D not certain. Trimming pared 2 bases from V and 5 bases from J, leaving 16 bases between. The CDR3 covers 16 residues. CDR1 and CDR2 (germline): LGHNA, YSLEER. The CDR3: CASSQSRNGLNNEQFF. CDR3 DNA sequence: TGCGCCAGCAGCCAATCCCGAAACGGGTTGAACAATGAGCAGTTCTTC.

This clonotype was recorded many times. The CDR3, as DNA: TGCAGCGTTTATCTGGGGAATGAAGCTTTCTTT. This encodes CSVYLGNEAFF. The V call is TRBV29-1, the J call TRBJ1-1; D is unclear. With 5 bases removed from V and 7 bases from J, the gap between germline ends came to 11 bases. Germline CDR1 SQVTM, CDR2 ANQGSEA. The length of the CDR3 is 11 residues.

This clonotype was picked up a small number of times. The V gene is TRBV25-1, the J gene TRBJ2-6; D remains unclear. Germline CDR1 reads MGHDK; CDR2 reads SYGVNS. This CDR3 comprises 14 residues. Trimming removed 5 bases from V and 3 bases from J, with 8 bases in between. CDR3 DNA: TGTGCCAGCAGTCTGAGATTTGGGGCCAACGTCCTGACTTTC. Protein product: CASSLRFGANVLTF.

The chain is built from TRBV11-2 and TRBJ1-1, with a tentative D call TRBD1 (6 bases). The germline gives CDR1 SGHAT, CDR2 FQNNGV. The CDR3 covers 14 residues. Trimming took off 0 bases at V and 8 bases at J, with 13 bases between the two ends. The CDR3 coding sequence is TGTGCCAGCAGCTTAGACGGGGGCAGAGTGGAAGCTTTCTTT. Amino acids: CASSLDGGRVEAFF.